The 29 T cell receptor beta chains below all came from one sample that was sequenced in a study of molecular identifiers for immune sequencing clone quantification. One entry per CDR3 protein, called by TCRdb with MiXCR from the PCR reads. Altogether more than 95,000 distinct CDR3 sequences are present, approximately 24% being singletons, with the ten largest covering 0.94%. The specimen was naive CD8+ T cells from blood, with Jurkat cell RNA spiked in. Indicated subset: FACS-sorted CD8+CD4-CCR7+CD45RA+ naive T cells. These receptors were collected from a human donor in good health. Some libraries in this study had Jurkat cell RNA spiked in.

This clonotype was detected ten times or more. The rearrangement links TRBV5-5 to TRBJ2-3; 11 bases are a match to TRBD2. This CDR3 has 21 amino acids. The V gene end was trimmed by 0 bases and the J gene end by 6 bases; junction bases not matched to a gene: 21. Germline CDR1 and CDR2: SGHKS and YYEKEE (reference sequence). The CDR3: CASSLGMVPWTSGRTADTQYF. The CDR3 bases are TGTGCCAGCAGCTTGGGAATGGTTCCCTGGACTAGCGGGCGAACAGCGGATACGCAGTATTTT.

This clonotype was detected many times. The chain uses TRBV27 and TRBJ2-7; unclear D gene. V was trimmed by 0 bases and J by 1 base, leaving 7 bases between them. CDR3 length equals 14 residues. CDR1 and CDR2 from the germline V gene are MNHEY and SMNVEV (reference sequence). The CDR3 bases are TGTGCCAGCAGTTTATCGGACGGGTCCTACGAGCAGTACTTC. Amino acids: CASSLSDGSYEQYF.

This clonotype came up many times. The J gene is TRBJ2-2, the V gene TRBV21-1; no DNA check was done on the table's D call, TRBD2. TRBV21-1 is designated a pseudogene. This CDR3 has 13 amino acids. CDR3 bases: TGTGCCAGCAGCAAAGGGAGGGCCGGGGAGCTGTTTTTT. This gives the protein CASSKGRAGELFF.

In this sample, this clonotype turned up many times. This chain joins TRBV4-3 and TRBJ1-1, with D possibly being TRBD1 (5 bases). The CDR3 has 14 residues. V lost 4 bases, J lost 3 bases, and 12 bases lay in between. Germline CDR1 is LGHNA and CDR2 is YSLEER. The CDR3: CASSPSGGDTEAFF. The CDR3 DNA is TGCGCCAGCAGCCCAAGTGGGGGGGACACTGAAGCTTTCTTT.

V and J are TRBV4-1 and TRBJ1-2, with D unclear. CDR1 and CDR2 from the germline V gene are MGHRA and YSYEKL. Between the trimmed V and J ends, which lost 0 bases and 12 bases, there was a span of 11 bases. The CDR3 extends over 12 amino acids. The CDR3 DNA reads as TGCGCCAGCAGCCAAGATCGGGAGGTGCACACCTTC. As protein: CASSQDREVHTF.

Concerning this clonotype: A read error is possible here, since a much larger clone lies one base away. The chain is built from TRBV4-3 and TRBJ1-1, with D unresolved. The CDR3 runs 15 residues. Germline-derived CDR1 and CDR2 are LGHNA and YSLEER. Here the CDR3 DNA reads TGCGCCAGCAGCCAAGATTGGCAGACGAACACTGCAGCTTTCTTT. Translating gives CASSQDWQTNTAAFF.

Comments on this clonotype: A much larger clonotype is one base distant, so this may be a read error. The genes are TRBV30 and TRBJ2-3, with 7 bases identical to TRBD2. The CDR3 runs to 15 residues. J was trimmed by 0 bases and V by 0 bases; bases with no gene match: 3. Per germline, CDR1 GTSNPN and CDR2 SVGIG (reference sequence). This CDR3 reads CAWSVGSGSTDTQYF. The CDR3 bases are TGTGCCTGGAGTGTGGGTAGCGGGAGCACAGATACGCAGTATTTT. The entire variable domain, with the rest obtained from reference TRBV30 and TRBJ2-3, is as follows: SQTIHQWPATLVQPVGSPLSLECTVEGTSNPNLYWYRQAAGRGLQLLFYSVGIGQISSEVPQNLSASRPQDRQFILSSKKLLLSDSGFYLCAWSVGSGSTDTQYFGPGTRLTVL.

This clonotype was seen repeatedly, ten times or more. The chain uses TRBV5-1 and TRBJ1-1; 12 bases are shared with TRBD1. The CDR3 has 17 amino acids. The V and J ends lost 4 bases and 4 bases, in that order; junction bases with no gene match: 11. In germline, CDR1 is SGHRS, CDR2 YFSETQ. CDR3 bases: TGCGCCAGCAGCCGTGGGACAGGGGGCCGTCGTGGCACTGAAGCTTTCTTT. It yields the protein CASSRGTGGRRGTEAFF.

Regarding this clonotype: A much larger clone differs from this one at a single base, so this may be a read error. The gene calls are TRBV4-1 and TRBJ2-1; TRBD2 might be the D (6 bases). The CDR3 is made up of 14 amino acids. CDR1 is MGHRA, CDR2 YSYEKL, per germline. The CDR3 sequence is CASSQRGTYNGQFF. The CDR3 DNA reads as TGCGCCAGCAGCCAACGGGGGACCTACAATGGGCAGTTCTTC.

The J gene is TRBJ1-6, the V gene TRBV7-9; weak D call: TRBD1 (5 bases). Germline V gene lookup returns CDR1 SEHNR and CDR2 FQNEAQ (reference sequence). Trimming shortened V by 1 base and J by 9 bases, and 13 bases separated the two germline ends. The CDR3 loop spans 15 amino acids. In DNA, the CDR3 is TGTGCCAGCAGCTTAGAGGCAAACGGGGGTTCACCCCTCCACTTT. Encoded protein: CASSLEANGGSPLHF.

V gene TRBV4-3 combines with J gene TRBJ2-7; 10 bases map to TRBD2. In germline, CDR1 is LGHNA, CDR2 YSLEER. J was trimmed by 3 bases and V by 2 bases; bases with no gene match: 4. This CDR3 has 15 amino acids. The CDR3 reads CASSQPASGGYEQYF. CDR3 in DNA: TGCGCCAGCAGCCAACCGGCTAGCGGGGGCTACGAGCAGTACTTC.

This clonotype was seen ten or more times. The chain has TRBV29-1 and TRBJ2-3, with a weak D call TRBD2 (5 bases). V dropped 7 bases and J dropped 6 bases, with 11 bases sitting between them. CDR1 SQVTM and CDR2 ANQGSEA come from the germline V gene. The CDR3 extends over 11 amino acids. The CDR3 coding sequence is TGCAGCGGGCGGGCCTTGGATACGCAGTATTTT. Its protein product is CSGRALDTQYF.

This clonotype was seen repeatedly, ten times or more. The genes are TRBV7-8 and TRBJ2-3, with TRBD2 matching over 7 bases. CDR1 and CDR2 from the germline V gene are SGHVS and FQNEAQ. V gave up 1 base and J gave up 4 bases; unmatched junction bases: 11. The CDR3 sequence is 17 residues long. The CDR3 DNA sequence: TGTGCCAGCAGCTTAGTGCCCAGCGGGGTTAGGGCAGATACGCAGTATTTT. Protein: CASSLVPSGVRADTQYF.

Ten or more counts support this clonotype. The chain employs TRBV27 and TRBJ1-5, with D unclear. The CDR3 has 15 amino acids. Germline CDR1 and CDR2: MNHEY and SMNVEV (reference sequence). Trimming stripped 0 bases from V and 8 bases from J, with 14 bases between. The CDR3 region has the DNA TGTGCCAGCAGTTTATCCGCCGTAAGTAGGGAGCCCCAGCATTTT. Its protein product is CASSLSAVSREPQHF.

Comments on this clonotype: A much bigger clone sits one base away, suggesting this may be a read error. The CDR3 protein is CSARDQGTSADTQYF. The CDR3 DNA follows: TGCAGTGCTAGAGATCAGGGGACTAGCGCAGATACGCAGTATTTT. The chain employs TRBV20-1 and TRBJ2-3; 10 bases match TRBD2. Germline V lookup: CDR1 DFQATT, CDR2 SNEGSKA (reference sequence). With V trimmed by 0 bases and J by 4 bases, 4 bases remained unmatched. This CDR3 has 15 amino acids.

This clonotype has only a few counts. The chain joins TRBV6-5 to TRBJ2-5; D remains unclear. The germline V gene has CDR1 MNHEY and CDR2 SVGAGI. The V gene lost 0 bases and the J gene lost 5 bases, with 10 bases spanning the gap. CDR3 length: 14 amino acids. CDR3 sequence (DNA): TGTGCCAGCAGTTACTCTCGGACCCCTGAGACCCAGTACTTC. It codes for CASSYSRTPETQYF.

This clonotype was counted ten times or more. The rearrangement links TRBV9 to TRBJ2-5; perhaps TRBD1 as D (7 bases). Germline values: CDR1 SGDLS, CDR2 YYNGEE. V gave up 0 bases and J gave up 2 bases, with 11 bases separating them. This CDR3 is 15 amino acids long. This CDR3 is CASSVVPGGQETQYF. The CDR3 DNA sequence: TGTGCCAGCAGCGTAGTGCCAGGGGGGCAAGAGACCCAGTACTTC.

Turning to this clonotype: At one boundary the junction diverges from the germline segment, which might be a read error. The DNA for the CDR3 is TGTGCCAGCAGTTACTCCCAATTTGAAGACACTGAAACTTTCTTT. Translated: CASSYSQFEDTETFF. The chain couples TRBV6-2 or TRBV6-3 to TRBJ1-1; D is unresolved. CDR1 and CDR2 (germline): MNHEY, SVGEGT. The CDR3 is 15 residues long.

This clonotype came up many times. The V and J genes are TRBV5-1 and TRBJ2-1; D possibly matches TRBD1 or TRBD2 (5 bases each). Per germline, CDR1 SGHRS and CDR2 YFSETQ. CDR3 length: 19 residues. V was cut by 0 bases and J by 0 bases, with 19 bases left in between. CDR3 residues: CASSLGGVDYQHSYNEQFF. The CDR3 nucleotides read TGCGCCAGCAGCTTGGGAGGGGTCGACTACCAGCACTCCTACAATGAGCAGTTCTTC.

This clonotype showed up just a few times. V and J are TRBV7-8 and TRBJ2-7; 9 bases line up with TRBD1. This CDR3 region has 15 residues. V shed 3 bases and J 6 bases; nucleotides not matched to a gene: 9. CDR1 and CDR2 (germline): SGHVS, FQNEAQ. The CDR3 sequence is CASSFPTGGGFEQYF. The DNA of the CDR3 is TGTGCCAGCAGCTTTCCTACAGGGGGCGGATTCGAGCAGTACTTC.

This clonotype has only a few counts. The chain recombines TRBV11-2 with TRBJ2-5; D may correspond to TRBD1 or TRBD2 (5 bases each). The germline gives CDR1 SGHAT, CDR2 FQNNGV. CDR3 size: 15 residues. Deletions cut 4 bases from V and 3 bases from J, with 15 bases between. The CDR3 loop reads CASSSPGRGKETQYF. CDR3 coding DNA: TGTGCCAGCAGCTCCCCGGGACGGGGAAAAGAGACCCAGTACTTC.

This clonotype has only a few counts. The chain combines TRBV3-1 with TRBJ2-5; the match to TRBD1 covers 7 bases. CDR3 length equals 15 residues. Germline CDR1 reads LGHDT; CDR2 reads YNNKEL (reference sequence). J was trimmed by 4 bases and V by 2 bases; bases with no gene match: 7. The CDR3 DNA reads TGTGCCAGCAGCCAACTCGGGACAGCTCGAGAGACCCAGTACTTC. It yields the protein CASSQLGTARETQYF.

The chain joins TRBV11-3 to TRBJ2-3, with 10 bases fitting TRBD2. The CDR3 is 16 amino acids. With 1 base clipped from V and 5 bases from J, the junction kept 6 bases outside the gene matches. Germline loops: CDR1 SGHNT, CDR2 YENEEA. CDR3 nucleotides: TGTGCCAGCAGCTTAGGGAGCGGGGGGGCCGGAGATACGCAGTATTTT. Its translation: CASSLGSGGAGDTQYF.

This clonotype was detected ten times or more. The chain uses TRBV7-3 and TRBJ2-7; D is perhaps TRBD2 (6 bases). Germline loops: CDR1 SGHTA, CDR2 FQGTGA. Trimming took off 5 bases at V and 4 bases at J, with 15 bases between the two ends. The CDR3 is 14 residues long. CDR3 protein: CASSLGSGAYEQYF. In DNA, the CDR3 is TGTGCCAGCAGCCTAGGGTCGGGAGCGTACGAGCAGTACTTC. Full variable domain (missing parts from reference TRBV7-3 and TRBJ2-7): GAGVSQTPSNKVTEKGKYVELRCDPISGHTALYWYRQSLGQGPEFLIYFQGTGAADDSGLPNDRFFAVRPEGSVSTLKIQRTERGDSAVYLCASSLGSGAYEQYFGPGTRLTVT.

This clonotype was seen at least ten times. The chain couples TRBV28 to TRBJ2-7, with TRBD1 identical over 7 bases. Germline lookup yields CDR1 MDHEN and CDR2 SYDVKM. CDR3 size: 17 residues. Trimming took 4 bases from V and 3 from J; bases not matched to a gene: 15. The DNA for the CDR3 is TGTGCCAGCAGTTCACGCTACGTAACCGGGACAGTCTACGAGCAGTACTTC. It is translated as CASSSRYVTGTVYEQYF.

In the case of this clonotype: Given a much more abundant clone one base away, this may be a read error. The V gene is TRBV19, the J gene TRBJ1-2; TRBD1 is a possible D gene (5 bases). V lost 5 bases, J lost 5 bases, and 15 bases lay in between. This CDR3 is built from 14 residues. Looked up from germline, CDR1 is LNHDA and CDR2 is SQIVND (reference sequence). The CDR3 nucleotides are TGTGCCAGTAGTGTCCCTGGGACGCTATATGGCTACACCTTC. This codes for CASSVPGTLYGYTF.

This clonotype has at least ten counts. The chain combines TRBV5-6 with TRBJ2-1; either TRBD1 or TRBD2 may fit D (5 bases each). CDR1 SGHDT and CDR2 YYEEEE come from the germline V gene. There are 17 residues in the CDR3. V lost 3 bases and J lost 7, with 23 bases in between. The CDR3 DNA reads TGTGCCAGCAGCTCTGGAGGTGGGGCCCCCTACCCGAATGAGCAGTTCTTC. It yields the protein CASSSGGGAPYPNEQFF.

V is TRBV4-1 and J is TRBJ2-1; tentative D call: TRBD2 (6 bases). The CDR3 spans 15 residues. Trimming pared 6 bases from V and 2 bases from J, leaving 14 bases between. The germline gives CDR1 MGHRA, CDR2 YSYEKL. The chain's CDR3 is CASSPDGSTYNEQFF. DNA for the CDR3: TGCGCCAGCAGTCCGGACGGGAGCACCTACAATGAGCAGTTCTTC.

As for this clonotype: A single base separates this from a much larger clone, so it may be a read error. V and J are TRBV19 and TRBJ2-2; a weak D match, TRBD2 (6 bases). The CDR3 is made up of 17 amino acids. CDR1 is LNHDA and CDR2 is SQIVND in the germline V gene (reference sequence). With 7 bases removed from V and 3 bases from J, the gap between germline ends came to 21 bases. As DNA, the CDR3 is TGTGCCAGTAATAGCGGTTTAGCGGTGGGAGACACCGGGGAGCTGTTTTTT. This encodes CASNSGLAVGDTGELFF.